This paragraph covers one T cell receptor (beta chain) sequence. The germline V gene encodes CDR1 SGDLS and CDR2 YYNGEE. V lost 0 bases and J lost 1, with 10 bases in between. The CDR3 sequence is 15 residues long. Profiled with immunoSEQ multiplex PCR; TCRdb holds only in-frame clones, not every one. In the table there are about a million clones, 60% to 85% of which are singletons. The sample originates from a study of shared clonotypes between healthy human individuals. The receptor was derived from a man aged 18-30 years in good health. The sample comprised memory CD4+ T cells sorted from blood. Subset given: CD45RA-negative fraction. The V gene is TRBV9, the J gene TRBJ1-1, with no clear D. The CDR3 DNA reads as TGTGCCAGCAGCGTAGTTGTCACTTCGAACACTGAAGCTTTCTTT. The encoded protein is CASSVVVTSNTEAFF.